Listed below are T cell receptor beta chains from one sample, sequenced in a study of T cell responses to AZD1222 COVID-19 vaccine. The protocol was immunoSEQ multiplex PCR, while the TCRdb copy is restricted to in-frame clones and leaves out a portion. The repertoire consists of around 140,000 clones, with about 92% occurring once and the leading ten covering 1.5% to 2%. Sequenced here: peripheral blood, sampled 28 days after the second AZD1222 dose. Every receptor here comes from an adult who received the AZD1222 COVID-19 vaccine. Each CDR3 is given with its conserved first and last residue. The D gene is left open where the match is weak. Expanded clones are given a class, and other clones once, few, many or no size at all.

CDR3aa: CASSLDFSNTGELFF
CDR3nt: TGTGCCAGCAGCTTGGACTTCTCGAACACCGGGGAGCTGTTTTTT
j_gene: TRBJ2-2
v_gene: TRBV5-4
d_gene: -
abundance: few

CDR3aa: CASSPGTGAHGYTF
CDR3nt: TGCGCCAGCAGCCCCGGGACAGGGGCTCATGGCTACACCTTC
j_gene: TRBJ1-2
v_gene: TRBV4-1
d_gene: TRBD1
abundance: -

CDR3aa: CASSPQHAQGGITEAFF
CDR3nt: TGTGCCAGCAGCCCGCAACACGCCCAGGGGGGCATCACTGAAGCTTTCTTT
j_gene: TRBJ1-1
v_gene: TRBV4-2
d_gene: TRBD1
abundance: -

CDR3aa: CAWGDGQPSYNEQFF
CDR3nt: TGTGCCTGGGGAGATGGACAGCCGTCCTACAATGAGCAGTTCTTC
j_gene: TRBJ2-1
v_gene: TRBV30
d_gene: -
abundance: -

CDR3aa: CASSQDFDREAFF
CDR3nt: TGTGCCAGCAGCCAAGATTTTGACAGAGAAGCTTTCTTT
j_gene: TRBJ1-1
v_gene: TRBV4-2
d_gene: -
abundance: -

CDR3aa: CASSFSMGTTSMNTEAFF
CDR3nt: TGTGCCAGCAGCTTTTCTATGGGAACCACCTCCATGAACACTGAAGCTTTCTTT
j_gene: TRBJ1-1
v_gene: TRBV7-6
d_gene: -
abundance: -

CDR3aa: CASTPGRGGTDTQYF
CDR3nt: TGTGCCAGCACCCCCGGGCGGGGGGGCACAGATACGCAGTATTTT
j_gene: TRBJ2-3
v_gene: TRBV7-9
d_gene: TRBD2
abundance: -

CDR3aa: CASSPTSGTSYNEQFF
CDR3nt: TGTGCCAGCAGCCCAACTAGCGGGACCTCCTACAATGAGCAGTTCTTC
j_gene: TRBJ2-1
v_gene: TRBV7-9
d_gene: TRBD2
abundance: -

CDR3aa: CASSTQGNEQYF
CDR3nt: TGTGCCAGCAGTACACAGGGGAACGAGCAGTACTTC
j_gene: TRBJ2-7
v_gene: TRBV6-6
d_gene: TRBD1
abundance: -

CDR3aa: CASSPVERVRAGELFF
CDR3nt: TGTGCCAGTAGCCCGGTGGAGAGGGTTCGGGCCGGGGAGCTGTTTTTT
j_gene: TRBJ2-2
v_gene: TRBV19
d_gene: -
abundance: -

CDR3aa: CATSRASHRGDTEAFF
CDR3nt: TGTGCCACCAGCAGAGCTAGTCACAGAGGGGACACTGAAGCTTTCTTT
j_gene: TRBJ1-1
v_gene: TRBV15
d_gene: -
abundance: once

CDR3aa: CASSLAGTWDTQYF
CDR3nt: TGTGCCAGCAGCTTGGCTGGTACGTGGGATACGCAGTATTTT
j_gene: TRBJ2-3
v_gene: TRBV5-6
d_gene: -
abundance: -

CDR3aa: CASSHSLEGTEAFF
CDR3nt: TGCGCCAGCAGCCATTCACTCGAGGGAACTGAAGCTTTCTTT
j_gene: TRBJ1-1
v_gene: TRBV4-3
d_gene: -
abundance: -

CDR3aa: CAWRADLNTEAFF
CDR3nt: TGTGCCTGGAGGGCGGACCTGAACACTGAAGCTTTCTTT
j_gene: TRBJ1-1
v_gene: TRBV30
d_gene: -
abundance: -

CDR3aa: CASSGREWAKNIQYF
CDR3nt: TGTGCCAGCAGTGGTAGGGAGTGGGCCAAAAACATTCAGTACTTC
j_gene: TRBJ2-4
v_gene: TRBV25-1
d_gene: -
abundance: -

CDR3aa: CASSPTAGSNQPQHF
CDR3nt: TGTGCCAGCAGCCCTACGGCGGGTTCCAATCAGCCCCAGCATTTT
j_gene: TRBJ1-5
v_gene: TRBV7-3
d_gene: -
abundance: -

CDR3aa: CASSVSGAVTEAFF
CDR3nt: TGTGCCAGCAGCGTATCCGGGGCGGTCACTGAAGCTTTCTTT
j_gene: TRBJ1-1
v_gene: TRBV9
d_gene: -
abundance: once

CDR3aa: CASSFPIGTGGNYEQYF
CDR3nt: TGTGCCAGCAGCTTCCCGATCGGGACAGGGGGCAACTACGAGCAGTACTTC
j_gene: TRBJ2-7
v_gene: TRBV28
d_gene: TRBD1
abundance: -

CDR3aa: CASSQVDRGEWEQYF
CDR3nt: TGTGCCAGCAGCCAAGTCGACAGGGGTGAGTGGGAGCAGTACTTC
j_gene: TRBJ2-7
v_gene: TRBV3-1/TRBV3-2
d_gene: TRBD1
abundance: -

CDR3aa: CATRQNYGYTF
CDR3nt: TGTGCCACCCGACAGAACTATGGCTACACCTTC
j_gene: TRBJ1-2
v_gene: TRBV15
d_gene: -
abundance: -

CDR3aa: CASSYWTTNTGELFF
CDR3nt: TGTGCCAGCAGTTACTGGACAACCAACACCGGGGAGCTGTTTTTT
j_gene: TRBJ2-2
v_gene: TRBV6-5
d_gene: -
abundance: -

CDR3aa: CASRPPGGLNTGELFF
CDR3nt: TGCGCCAGCCGACCCCCCGGGGGGTTGAACACCGGGGAGCTGTTTTTT
j_gene: TRBJ2-2
v_gene: TRBV5-1
d_gene: TRBD2
abundance: -

CDR3aa: CASRQTGPGAFF
CDR3nt: TGTGCCAGCAGGCAGACAGGGCCGGGGGCTTTCTTT
j_gene: TRBJ1-1
v_gene: TRBV28
d_gene: TRBD1
abundance: few

CDR3aa: CASSQDSFSGISYNEQFF
CDR3nt: TGTGCCAGCAGCCAAGATTCTTTTAGCGGGATTTCCTACAATGAGCAGTTCTTC
j_gene: TRBJ2-1
v_gene: TRBV4-2
d_gene: TRBD2
abundance: once

CDR3aa: CASSLARLAGGPDTQYF
CDR3nt: TGCGCCAGCAGCTTGGCCCGACTAGCGGGAGGGCCAGATACGCAGTATTTT
j_gene: TRBJ2-3
v_gene: TRBV5-1
d_gene: TRBD2
abundance: -

CDR3aa: CASSYEMNTEAFF
CDR3nt: TGTGCCAGCAGTTACGAGATGAACACTGAAGCTTTCTTT
j_gene: TRBJ1-1
v_gene: TRBV6-5
d_gene: -
abundance: -